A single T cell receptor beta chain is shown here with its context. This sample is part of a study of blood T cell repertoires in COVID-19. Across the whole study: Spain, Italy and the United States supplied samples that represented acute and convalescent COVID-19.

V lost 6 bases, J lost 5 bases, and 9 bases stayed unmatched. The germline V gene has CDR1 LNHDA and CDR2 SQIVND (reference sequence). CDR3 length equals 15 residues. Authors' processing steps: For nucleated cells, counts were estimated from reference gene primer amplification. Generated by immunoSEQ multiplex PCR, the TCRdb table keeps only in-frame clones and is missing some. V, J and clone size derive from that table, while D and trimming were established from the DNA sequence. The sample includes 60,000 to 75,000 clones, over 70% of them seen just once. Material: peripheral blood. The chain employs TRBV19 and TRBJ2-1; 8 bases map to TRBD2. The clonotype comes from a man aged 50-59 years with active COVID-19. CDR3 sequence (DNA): TGTGCCAGTAGCCCAACAGCGGGAGAAAACAATGAGCAGTTCTTC. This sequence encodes CASSPTAGENNEQFF. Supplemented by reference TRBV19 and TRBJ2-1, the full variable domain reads DGGITQSPKYLFRKEGQNVTLSCEQNLNHDAMYWYRQDPGQGLRLIYYSQIVNDFQKGDIAEGYSVSREKKESFPLTVTSAQKNPTAFYLCASSPTAGENNEQFFGPGTRLTVL.